Shown below are 23 T cell receptor beta chains from a single sample sequenced in a study of T and B cells in COVID-19 patients. BIOMED2 TRB-A/B primer pools were used in multiplex TRB PCR. TCRdb analysed the multiplex PCR reads with MiXCR anew, one entry per CDR3 protein. The table includes thousands of distinct CDR3 sequences, about 27% detected once. From blood, roughly 250-550 ng of genomic DNA served as TRB template. Sequencing was performed on blood. The receptors derive from a human donor with active COVID-19.

The V and J genes are TRBV28 and TRBJ2-5; 8 nucleotides match TRBD1. V lost 5 bases, J lost 4 bases, and 6 bases stayed unmatched. Germline-derived CDR1 and CDR2 are MDHEN and SYDVKM. This CDR3 comprises 14 residues. The CDR3 region is CASSAPGGVETQYF. CDR3 DNA sequence: TGTGCCAGCAGTGCCCCAGGGGGCGTAGAGACCCAGTACTTC.

V gene TRBV7-9 combines with J gene TRBJ2-2; D may correspond to TRBD1 or TRBD2 (6 bases each). Per germline, CDR1 SEHNR and CDR2 FQNEAQ (reference sequence). V lost 4 bases and J 2 bases, leaving 14 bases between the germline ends. This CDR3 has 16 amino acids. CDR3 amino acids: CASSSQQGGNTGELFF. CDR3 coding DNA: TGTGCCAGCAGCTCGCAACAGGGAGGAAACACCGGGGAGCTGTTTTTT.

By proportion, this clonotype is medium-sized. The chain is built from TRBV27 and TRBJ2-6; tentative D call: TRBD2 (5 bases). The germline V gene has CDR1 MNHEY and CDR2 SMNVEV (reference sequence). Trimming removed 2 bases at V and 0 bases at J, with 8 bases between. CDR3 length: 16 amino acids. CDR3 DNA sequence: TGTGCCAGCAGTTTAGACGGAGGCTCTGGGGCCAACGTCCTGACTTTC. Amino acids: CASSLDGGSGANVLTF.

This clonotype was seen only a few times. The V call is TRBV7-6, the J call TRBJ2-1; D not resolved. Germline V lookup: CDR1 SGHVS, CDR2 FNYEAQ. The CDR3 length is 15 residues. V was cut by 3 bases and J by 1 base, with 10 bases left in between. In DNA, the CDR3 is TGTGCCAGCAGCTTTTTGGTTAGTTCCTACAATGAGCAGTTCTTC. It specifies CASSFLVSSYNEQFF.

This clonotype is medium-sized within its sample. The chain carries TRBV6-5 and TRBJ2-7; perhaps TRBD1 as D (6 bases). Germline V CDR1 and CDR2: MNHEY, SVGAGI. V was clipped by 0 bases and J by 5 bases, with 11 bases between them. CDR3 length: 14 residues. CDR3 loop: CASSYSGGGDEQYF. In nucleotides, the CDR3 is TGTGCCAGCAGTTACTCTGGGGGCGGAGACGAGCAGTACTTC.

The sample holds a few counts of this clonotype. This rearrangement joins TRBV12-5 to TRBJ2-3; the D gene is possibly TRBD1 (5 bases). Germline V gene data show CDR1 as LGHNT and CDR2 as FRNRAP. This CDR3 is 15 amino acids long. The V end was cut by 1 base, the J end by 8 bases, with 16 bases between. CDR3 residues: CASGLGADTWVTQYF. CDR3 coding DNA: TGTGCTAGTGGTTTGGGGGCGGACACTTGGGTTACGCAGTATTTT.

This clonotype is labeled medium-sized. The chain joins TRBV13 to TRBJ2-7; 9 bases align to TRBD1. This CDR3 contains 16 residues. Per germline, CDR1 PRHDT and CDR2 FYEKMQ (reference sequence). Trimming at V came to 0 bases and at J to 3 bases, leaving 6 bases not matched to a gene. CDR3 nucleotide sequence: TGTGCCAGCAGCTTAGGCGGGGGACAGGGCAACTACGAGCAGTACTTC. Protein product: CASSLGGGQGNYEQYF.

The sample holds a few counts of this clonotype. J is TRBJ2-3 and V is TRBV20-1; TRBD2 matches 9 bases. The CDR3 contains 12 residues. The germline CDR1 and CDR2 sequences are DFQATT and SNEGSKA (reference sequence). V shed 3 bases and J 7 bases; nucleotides not matched to a gene: 2. The CDR3: CSARTSGNTQYF. The DNA of the CDR3 is TGCAGTGCTAGGACTAGCGGAAATACGCAGTATTTT.

By sample fraction, this clonotype is medium-sized. The chain recombines TRBV5-6 with TRBJ2-2, with no clear D. CDR1 is SGHDT and CDR2 is YYEEEE in the germline V gene. The CDR3 is 13 residues long. Trimming took off 1 base at V and 5 bases at J, with 6 bases between the two ends. The CDR3 DNA is TGTGCCAGCAGCTTGACGGTTACCGGGGAGCTGTTTTTT. It encodes CASSLTVTGELFF.

This clonotype was recorded a few times. The V and J genes are TRBV5-1 and TRBJ2-3, with D perhaps TRBD2 (6 bases). V was cut by 4 bases and J by 4 bases, with 19 bases left in between. Looked up from germline, CDR1 is SGHRS and CDR2 is YFSETQ. The CDR3 sequence is 16 residues long. CDR3 protein: CASSVDGTYGSDTQYF. In DNA, the CDR3 is TGCGCCAGCAGCGTGGACGGGACTTACGGCTCAGATACGCAGTATTTT. The variable domain in full, completed from reference TRBV5-1 and TRBJ2-3, reads KAGVTQTPRYLIKTRGQQVTLSCSPISGHRSVSWYQQTPGQGLQFLFEYFSETQRNKGNFPGRFSGRQFSNSRSEMNVSTLELGDSALYLCASSVDGTYGSDTQYFGPGTRLTVL.

The rearrangement links TRBV11-2 to TRBJ2-7; 8 bases fit TRBD2. The CDR3 runs 16 residues. Germline V lookup: CDR1 SGHAT, CDR2 FQNNGV. V trimming: 5 bases; J trimming: 6 bases; junction bases outside the gene matches: 15. CDR3 in DNA: TGTGCCAGCAGCCCGCCCGGTCGGGGACTAGAAGCCGAGCAGTACTTC. It yields the protein CASSPPGRGLEAEQYF.

This clonotype was observed a few times. The CDR3 DNA reads TGCGCCAGCAGCTTGGGTAGTTCTTCCCATGAGCAGTTCTTC. This codes for CASSLGSSSHEQFF. This chain connects TRBV5-1 to TRBJ2-1, with D uncertain. Trimming removed 0 bases from V and 8 bases from J, with 12 bases in between. The CDR3 is 14 amino acids. Germline loops: CDR1 SGHRS, CDR2 YFSETQ. Full variable domain (outside the CDR3, taken from reference TRBV5-1 and TRBJ2-1): KAGVTQTPRYLIKTRGQQVTLSCSPISGHRSVSWYQQTPGQGLQFLFEYFSETQRNKGNFPGRFSGRQFSNSRSEMNVSTLELGDSALYLCASSLGSSSHEQFFGPGTRLTVL.

In its sample, this clonotype is medium-sized (0.01 to 0.1%). The rearrangement uses TRBV19 and TRBJ1-1, with unresolved D. This CDR3 spans 14 amino acids. The germline gives CDR1 LNHDA, CDR2 SQIVND (reference sequence). The germline V and J ends were trimmed by 9 bases and 3 bases, with 17 bases remaining between them. The CDR3 DNA is TGTGCCAGCCATTTAGGGAGGCGGGACACTGAAGCTTTCTTT. The encoded protein is CASHLGRRDTEAFF. The full variable domain, completed using reference TRBV19 and TRBJ1-1, is DGGITQSPKYLFRKEGQNVTLSCEQNLNHDAMYWYRQDPGQGLRLIYYSQIVNDFQKGDIAEGYSVSREKKESFPLTVTSAQKNPTAFYLCASHLGRRDTEAFFGQGTRLTVV.

This clonotype was detected a few times. This chain uses TRBV6-6 with TRBJ2-3; 8 bases are a match to TRBD2. The CDR3 has 14 amino acids. V dropped 9 bases and J dropped 0; count of bases not matched to a gene: 5. Germline V CDR1 and CDR2: MNHNY, SVGAGI (reference sequence). CDR3 nucleotides: TGTGCCAGTGGCCTAGCGGGTAGCACAGATACGCAGTATTTT. Protein sequence: CASGLAGSTDTQYF.

By share, this clonotype ranks as large (0.1 to 1%). V gene TRBV29-1 combines with J gene TRBJ2-1, with D unresolved. Trimming stripped 7 bases from V and 3 bases from J, with 10 bases between. The CDR3 is 12 residues long. The germline CDR1 and CDR2 sequences are SQVTM and ANQGSEA. The CDR3 here is CSAQQNYNEQFF. The CDR3 nucleotides are TGCAGCGCCCAACAAAACTACAATGAGCAGTTCTTC.

This clonotype appeared a few times. J is TRBJ1-2 and V is TRBV6-1; D uncertain. The CDR3 is 13 amino acids. The V end lost 1 base, the J end lost 7 bases, and 10 bases lay between the germline ends. Germline CDR1 is MNHNS and CDR2 is SASEGT. The CDR3 nucleotides are TGTGCCAGCAGTGAAGGCCCTGGCACTGGCTACACCTTC. Translated, it gives CASSEGPGTGYTF.

This clonotype is classed as medium-sized. V and J are TRBV6-5 and TRBJ2-1; maybe TRBD1 (6 bases). The V and J ends lost 4 bases and 13 bases respectively, with 20 bases between them. This CDR3 spans 14 amino acids. Germline lookup yields CDR1 MNHEY and CDR2 SVGAGI. The CDR3 DNA sequence: TGTGCCAGCAGTTCCGGGACAAGTCCTCCGGGCCAGTTCTTC. Its translation is CASSSGTSPPGQFF.

This clonotype occurred a few times. The chain employs TRBV5-6 and TRBJ1-4; maybe TRBD1 (5 bases). This CDR3 contains 14 residues. Germline V gene data show CDR1 as SGHDT and CDR2 as YYEEEE. Trimming left V 2 bases short and J 7 bases short, with 12 bases between. The CDR3 DNA sequence: TGTGCCAGCAGCTTTCAGGGAGGAAGTGAAAAACTGTTTTTT. Protein product: CASSFQGGSEKLFF. Based on the CDR3 plus reference TRBV5-6 and TRBJ1-4, the full variable domain is DAGVTQSPTHLIKTRGQQVTLRCSPKSGHDTVSWYQQALGQGPQFIFQYYEEEERQRGNFPDRFSGHQFPNYSSELNVNALLLGDSALYLCASSFQGGSEKLFFGSGTQLSVL.

This clonotype was seen only a few times. V and J are TRBV6-2 or TRBV6-3 and TRBJ1-1, with TRBD1 as a possible D gene (5 bases). Germline CDR1 MNHEY, CDR2 SVGEGT. This CDR3 has 14 residues. V lost 5 bases and J 7 bases, leaving 17 bases between the germline ends. As DNA, the CDR3 is TGTGCCAGCAGTAATTGGGGCCAAACCCTTGAAGCTTTCTTT. It translates to CASSNWGQTLEAFF.

V and J are TRBV7-6 and TRBJ2-2; D is unclear. The CDR3 totals 15 residues. Germline CDR1 and CDR2: SGHVS and FNYEAQ. V lost 5 bases and J 8 bases, leaving 18 bases between the germline ends. The CDR3, as DNA: TGTGCCAGCAGCCAGAAGGGCCCCTCGGCGGGGGAGCTGTTTTTT. Amino acids: CASSQKGPSAGELFF.

This clonotype was found a few times. J is TRBJ2-7 and V is TRBV6-2 or TRBV6-3; D assignment may be TRBD1 or TRBD2 (6 bases each). The CDR3 is made up of 14 amino acids. Trimming left V 7 bases short and J 1 base short, with 14 bases between. Germline V gives CDR1 MNHEY, CDR2 SVGEGT. DNA of the CDR3: TGTGCCAGCAACCAAAGGAGGGGGTCCTACGAGCAGTACTTC. Protein sequence: CASNQRRGSYEQYF.

The sample holds many counts of this clonotype. V gene TRBV6-4 combines with J gene TRBJ2-3; TRBD2 matches at 9 bases. The CDR3 is made up of 15 amino acids. J gave up 2 bases and V 1 base, and 1 base lay outside the gene matches. The V gene's germline CDR1 is MRHNA and CDR2 SNTAGT. In DNA form, the CDR3 reads TGTGCCAGCAGTGACTTAGCGGGAGCCACAGATACGCAGTATTTT. Its protein product is CASSDLAGATDTQYF.

The chain uses TRBV7-4 and TRBJ1-2, with 7 positions matching TRBD1. Germline CDR1 is SGHVT and CDR2 is SQSDAQ. This CDR3 region has 15 residues. V trimming: 1 base; J trimming: 5 bases; junction bases outside the gene matches: 7. The CDR3 reads CASSLGQGGWYGYTF. The CDR3, as DNA: TGTGCCAGCAGCTTAGGGCAGGGGGGATGGTATGGCTACACCTTC.